The sequence of this TCR beta chain was determined in a study of T cell repertoires in cytomegalovirus infection. Across the whole study: Carrying CMV and the relevant HLA type showed in public TCR beta signatures.

The J segment lost 2 bases and the V segment lost 3 bases, leaving 3 bases of the junction unmatched. Germline lookup yields CDR1 SGHTA and CDR2 FQGNSA. This CDR3 is built from 15 residues. Remarks on this clonotype: Its specificity is unknown.

Study-level findings and limits: CMV-specific HLA-C-restricted TCR beta clonotypes dominated the ex vivo response.

TCRdb re-derived calls from the reads in MiXCR, one entry per CDR3 protein. The sample lists about 180,000 distinct CDR3 sequences, 14% occurring once. The clonotype was recovered from a human donor in good health (CMV status not recorded). Some clones in this sample may be carry-over from other donors' samples. The specimen sequenced was PBMCs. V and J are TRBV7-2 and TRBJ2-1; 8 bases are a match to TRBD2. CDR3 sequence reads: CASSLTGGPYNEQFF. CDR3 nucleotides: TGTGCCAGCAGCTTGACGGGAGGGCCCTACAATGAGCAGTTCTTC.